This TCR beta chain was identified in a study of blood T cell repertoires in COVID-19. How the authors handled the data: From reference gene primer amplification, estimates of nucleated cell counts were derived. The method was immunoSEQ multiplex PCR; TCRdb's version includes in-frame clones alone and lacks a portion of them. That table is the source of V, J and clone size, and D and trimming were worked out from the DNA. The sample includes tens of thousands of clones, approximately 84% of them seen just once. The CDR3 sequence is 13 residues long. V was pared by 4 bases and J by 4 bases, with 11 bases between. Germline V CDR1 and CDR2: SGHRS, YFSETQ.

V is TRBV5-1 and J is TRBJ1-2; possible D gene TRBD1, 6 bases. Sequenced input: peripheral blood. This clonotype originated in a human donor in a cohort sampled during active COVID-19. CDR3 amino acids: CASSPGQIYGYTF. The CDR3, as DNA: TGCGCCAGCAGCCCTGGACAGATCTATGGCTACACCTTC.